The 12 T cell receptor beta chains in this list originate from one sample, sequenced in a study of identical twins. TCRdb passed the 5' RACE reads through MiXCR, listing each CDR3 protein once. The table lists approximately 890,000 distinct CDR3 sequences, about 12% of them singletons. These data also featured in a second study, about yellow fever vaccine responses in identical twins.

Material: PBMCs. These receptors came from a woman aged 18-29 years in good health.

The V gene is TRBV10-3, the J gene TRBJ2-7, with 8 bases aligning to TRBD1. The CDR3 contains 13 residues. Germline V CDR1 and CDR2: ENHRY, SYGVKD. The V segment lost 7 bases and the J segment 7 bases; nucleotides outside the gene matches: 9. Written as DNA, the CDR3 is TGTGCCATCACTGTTCAGGGGGCAGGTGAGCAGTACTTC. Translation gives CAITVQGAGEQYF.

The V call is TRBV11-1, the J call TRBJ1-4; D gene unclear. Trimming left V 2 bases short and J 7 bases short, with 14 bases between. CDR3 length: 15 amino acids. CDR1 is SGHAT and CDR2 is FQDESV in the germline V gene (reference sequence). The CDR3 region has the DNA TGTGCCAGCAGCTTAAGGCGAACCGGAGGTGAAAAACTGTTTTTT. It encodes CASSLRRTGGEKLFF.

This clonotype came up a few times. The genes are TRBV19 and TRBJ1-5; D is unclear. The CDR3 runs 13 residues. Germline lookup yields CDR1 LNHDA and CDR2 SQIVND (reference sequence). V lost 3 bases to trimming and J lost 2 bases, with 5 bases between them. The DNA for the CDR3 is TGTGCCAGTAGTATGAGGGGCAATCAGCCCCAGCATTTT. Translation: CASSMRGNQPQHF.

The chain links TRBV18 to TRBJ2-7, with TRBD2 identical over 14 bases. The CDR3 has 19 residues. The V gene end was trimmed by 3 bases and the J gene end by 2 bases; junction bases not matched to a gene: 12. Germline V lookup: CDR1 KGHSH, CDR2 LQKENI. The CDR3 sequence: CASSPGLAGVGAPTYEQYF. DNA of the CDR3: TGTGCCAGCTCACCGGGACTAGCGGGAGTTGGGGCCCCAACCTACGAGCAGTACTTC.

This clonotype showed up many times. The chain links TRBV6-1 to TRBJ1-6; D perhaps matches TRBD1 (5 bases). CDR1 and CDR2 from the germline V gene are MNHNS and SASEGT. The CDR3 runs to 14 residues. Trimming removed 6 bases at V and 8 bases at J, with 14 bases between. The CDR3 sequence: CASSPTGGDSPLHF. In DNA form, the CDR3 reads TGTGCCAGCAGCCCGACCGGAGGGGATTCACCCCTCCACTTT.

This clonotype was counted ten times or more. V is TRBV7-9 and J is TRBJ2-3, with a possible D match to TRBD2 (5 bases). V was clipped by 0 bases and J by 4 bases, with 5 bases between them. There are 13 residues in the CDR3. Germline V gives CDR1 SEHNR, CDR2 FQNEAQ (reference sequence). The CDR3 is CASSLARADTQYF. The CDR3 DNA sequence: TGTGCCAGCAGCTTAGCGCGGGCAGATACGCAGTATTTT.

The chain employs TRBV24-1 and TRBJ1-1; 9 nucleotides agree with TRBD1. Germline CDR1 and CDR2: KGHDR and SFDVKD. The V gene end was trimmed by 5 bases and the J gene end by 5 bases; junction bases not matched to a gene: 5. The CDR3 runs 14 residues. The DNA for the CDR3 is TGTGCCACCAGTGTGACAGGGGGAGGAACTGAAGCTTTCTTT. As protein: CATSVTGGGTEAFF.

The rearrangement uses TRBV6-2 or TRBV6-3 and TRBJ2-1, with D possibly being TRBD2 (5 bases). This CDR3 spans 14 amino acids. Trimming removed 5 bases at V and 2 bases at J, with 10 bases between. Per germline, CDR1 MNHEY and CDR2 SVGEGT. The DNA of the CDR3 is TGTGCCAGCAGTCCAAAGGAGGCCTACAATGAGCAGTTCTTC. This codes for CASSPKEAYNEQFF.

This chain links TRBV10-3 with TRBJ1-5; D gene ambiguous. Germline V gene lookup returns CDR1 ENHRY and CDR2 SYGVKD. Deletions cut 2 bases from V and 4 bases from J, with 6 bases between. The CDR3 contains 13 residues. CDR3 DNA sequence: TGTGCCATCAGTGAGCAGGATAATCAGCCCCAGCATTTT. Its protein product is CAISEQDNQPQHF.

The gene calls are TRBV5-1 and TRBJ2-7, with TRBD2 matching over 11 bases. After removal of 4 bases from V and 7 bases from J, the junction contained 7 bases not matched to a gene. The CDR3 has 14 amino acids. The germline V gene encodes CDR1 SGHRS and CDR2 YFSETQ. The DNA of the CDR3 is TGCGCCAGCAGCGAACTAGCGGGAGACGGGGAGCAGTACTTC. Translation gives CASSELAGDGEQYF.

This clonotype was picked up a small number of times. The chain joins TRBV20-1 to TRBJ1-4; weak D call: TRBD1 (5 bases). CDR3 length equals 16 residues. V lost 5 bases and J 4 bases, leaving 20 bases between the germline ends. The germline gives CDR1 DFQATT, CDR2 SNEGSKA (reference sequence). The CDR3 protein is CSARVRGETFNEKLFF. The CDR3 bases are TGCAGTGCTCGGGTCCGGGGCGAGACTTTTAATGAAAAACTGTTTTTT.

This clonotype was detected only a few times. The chain uses TRBV5-6 and TRBJ2-3, with 7 bases identical to TRBD1. CDR1 and CDR2 (germline): SGHDT, YYEEEE. The length of the CDR3 is 15 residues. V was pared by 2 bases and J by 8 bases, with 11 bases of the junction left unmatched. CDR3 in amino acids: CASSLGGRVLRTQYF. DNA of the CDR3: TGTGCCAGCAGCTTAGGGGGCAGGGTACTACGTACGCAGTATTTT. The complete variable domain, with remaining parts taken from reference TRBV5-6 and TRBJ2-3, reads DAGVTQSPTHLIKTRGQQVTLRCSPKSGHDTVSWYQQALGQGPQFIFQYYEEEERQRGNFPDRFSGHQFPNYSSELNVNALLLGDSALYLCASSLGGRVLRTQYFGPGTRLTVL.